These T cell receptor beta chains were read from a single sample in a study of Graves' ophthalmopathy and Graves' hyperthyroidism. MiXCR, run by TCRdb on the multiplex PCR reads, gives a single entry per CDR3 protein. The repertoire holds a few hundred thousand distinct CDR3 sequences, less than 45% seen once, with about 4.2% in the top ten. The specimen was peripheral blood or thyroid tissue (not recorded which). The receptors come from an adult man with Graves' hyperthyroidism. Both conserved end residues are part of each CDR3. Fields, in order: CDR3 DNA, CDR3 protein, D gene, V gene, J gene, clone size. The D gene is left open where the match is weak. The size entry is marked missing in some rows and otherwise reads once, few, many or a size class.

CDR3 DNA: TGTGCCAGCAGCTCACAGGGGAGAGAGAACACTGAAGCTTCCTTT; CDR3 protein: CASSSQGRENTEASF; D gene: TRBD1; V gene: TRBV7-3; J gene: TRBJ1-1; clone size: .
CDR3 DNA: TGCAGCGCTGGACAGGGTGGGTACGAGCATTTT; CDR3 protein: CSAGQGGYEHF; D gene: TRBD1; V gene: TRBV29-1; J gene: TRBJ1-5; clone size: .
CDR3 DNA: TGTGCTAGTGGTTTGATCTACGAGCAGTACTTC; CDR3 protein: CASGLIYEQYF; D gene: .; V gene: TRBV12-5; J gene: TRBJ2-7; clone size: many
CDR3 DNA: TGTGCCACCAGCAGAAACGGGAACACTGAAGCTTTCTTT; CDR3 protein: CATSRNGNTEAFF; D gene: .; V gene: TRBV15; J gene: TRBJ1-1; clone size: many
CDR3 DNA: TGCAGCGCCAACGGGGGCGGGACTCGCATTCGGGATACGCAGTATTTT; CDR3 protein: CSANGGGTRIRDTQYF; D gene: .; V gene: TRBV29-1; J gene: TRBJ2-3; clone size: few
CDR3 DNA: TGTGCCACCAGCAGCTGGGACTCAGACTACGAGCAGTACTTC; CDR3 protein: CATSSWDSDYEQYF; D gene: .; V gene: TRBV15; J gene: TRBJ2-7; clone size: .
CDR3 DNA: TGTGCCAGCAGCTTAGGGGCCCTTCCAAGCTACACCTTC; CDR3 protein: CASSLGALPSYTF; D gene: .; V gene: TRBV11-2; J gene: TRBJ1-2; clone size: many
CDR3 DNA: TGCGCCAGCAGCCAAGATAGGTCAAGAGGAGAGACCCAGTACTTC; CDR3 protein: CASSQDRSRGETQYF; D gene: .; V gene: TRBV4-1; J gene: TRBJ2-5; clone size: many
CDR3 DNA: TGTGCCAGCAGGCCCATAGAAACCTACGAGCAGTACTTC; CDR3 protein: CASRPIETYEQYF; D gene: .; V gene: TRBV6-5; J gene: TRBJ2-7; clone size: .
CDR3 DNA: TGTGCCAGCTTCTCTTTACCCGGCACAGATACGCAGTATTTT; CDR3 protein: CASFSLPGTDTQYF; D gene: .; V gene: TRBV2; J gene: TRBJ2-3; clone size: .
CDR3 DNA: TGTGCCAGCAGCGTAGGACAGTATAATTCGCCCCCCCACTTT; CDR3 protein: CASSVGQYNSPPHF; D gene: .; V gene: TRBV9; J gene: TRBJ1-6; clone size: .
CDR3 DNA: TGCGCCAGCAGCCAAGTAAGGGGTTCGGCTAATGAAAAACTGTTTTTT; CDR3 protein: CASSQVRGSANEKLFF; D gene: .; V gene: TRBV4-1; J gene: TRBJ1-4; clone size: few
CDR3 DNA: TGCAGTGCTGAGGGACTAGCGGGGGGGTATCAGCAAGAGCAGTACTTC; CDR3 protein: CSAEGLAGGYQQEQYF; D gene: TRBD2; V gene: TRBV20-1; J gene: TRBJ2-7; clone size: .
CDR3 DNA: TGCAGCTTGGAGCCAGGAGGATTCCCCTACGAGCAGTACTTC; CDR3 protein: CSLEPGGFPYEQYF; D gene: .; V gene: TRBV29-1; J gene: TRBJ2-7; clone size: .
CDR3 DNA: TGTGCCAGCAGCTTAGATCTCGCGGGGGTGGGGGGAATGAACACTGAAGCTTTCTTT; CDR3 protein: CASSLDLAGVGGMNTEAFF; D gene: .; V gene: TRBV7-2; J gene: TRBJ1-1; clone size: .
CDR3 DNA: TGTGCCAAGATTGCAGGGGGCTTGTACCAAGAGACCCAGTACTTC; CDR3 protein: CAKIAGGLYQETQYF; D gene: TRBD1; V gene: TRBV18; J gene: TRBJ2-5; clone size: .
CDR3 DNA: TGTGCCAGCAGTCCCCGGGAACAGCCTAATGAAAAACTGTTTTTT; CDR3 protein: CASSPREQPNEKLFF; D gene: .; V gene: TRBV6-1; J gene: TRBJ1-4; clone size: .
CDR3 DNA: TGTGCCAGTAGTCTAAGACAGGGGGTTTTGAACACTGAAGCTTTCTTT; CDR3 protein: CASSLRQGVLNTEAFF; D gene: TRBD1; V gene: TRBV19; J gene: TRBJ1-1; clone size: many
CDR3 DNA: TGTGCCAGCAGCTTAATGGGGTTGGATCCCTATAATTCACCCCTCCACTTT; CDR3 protein: CASSLMGLDPYNSPLHF; D gene: .; V gene: TRBV7-2; J gene: TRBJ1-6; clone size: many
CDR3 DNA: TGTGCCAGCAGCGAAGGGGCAACGGTGGGTTCACCCCTCCACTTT; CDR3 protein: CASSEGATVGSPLHF; D gene: .; V gene: TRBV2; J gene: TRBJ1-6; clone size: many
CDR3 DNA: TGTGCCAGCAGCGCATCGACAGGGTTCCTCTCCTACGAGCAGTACTTC; CDR3 protein: CASSASTGFLSYEQYF; D gene: TRBD1; V gene: TRBV7-2; J gene: TRBJ2-7; clone size: .
CDR3 DNA: TGCAGTGCTAGCGTTTCTAGCTACAATGAGCAGTTCTTC; CDR3 protein: CSASVSSYNEQFF; D gene: .; V gene: TRBV20-1; J gene: TRBJ2-1; clone size: .
CDR3 DNA: TGCGCCAGCAGCTTGAGGACTAGCCAAGAGACCCAGTACTTC; CDR3 protein: CASSLRTSQETQYF; D gene: TRBD2; V gene: TRBV5-1; J gene: TRBJ2-5; clone size: many
CDR3 DNA: TGTGCCAGCAGCTCGGTGGAGGGGGTGAACACCATATATTTT; CDR3 protein: CASSSVEGVNTIYF; D gene: .; V gene: TRBV7-8; J gene: TRBJ1-3; clone size: .
CDR3 DNA: TGTGCCAGCTCACCACGACAGGGGGCAAGGGAGACCCAGTACTTC; CDR3 protein: CASSPRQGARETQYF; D gene: TRBD1; V gene: TRBV18; J gene: TRBJ2-5; clone size: many
CDR3 DNA: TGTGCCAGCAGCTCATGGACAGCTATGAACACTGAAGCTTTCTTT; CDR3 protein: CASSSWTAMNTEAFF; D gene: .; V gene: TRBV7-9; J gene: TRBJ1-1; clone size: many
CDR3 DNA: TGTGCCAGCAGCGAAACAGGGGGTAATGGAGCTAACTATGGCTACACCTTC; CDR3 protein: CASSETGGNGANYGYTF; D gene: TRBD1; V gene: TRBV12-3/TRBV12-4; J gene: TRBJ1-2; clone size: many
CDR3 DNA: TGTGCCAGCAGCTTAATAGTGACTATAACACCCGGTTTAAGTTACGAGCAGTACTTC; CDR3 protein: CASSLIVTITPGLSYEQYF; D gene: .; V gene: TRBV7-8; J gene: TRBJ2-7; clone size: few
CDR3 DNA: TGCAGCGTTGTTGAGGGTAACACCGGGGAGACCCAGTGCTTC; CDR3 protein: CSVVEGNTGETQCF; D gene: .; V gene: TRBV29-1; J gene: TRBJ2-5; clone size: .
CDR3 DNA: TGCGCCAGCAGCCTAACTAGCGGGAGCTTGACAGATACGCAGTATTTT; CDR3 protein: CASSLTSGSLTDTQYF; D gene: TRBD2; V gene: TRBV5-1; J gene: TRBJ2-3; clone size: .
CDR3 DNA: TGTGCCAGCAGTTTAGCCCCCTTCCGTGGAGAGACCCAGTACTTC; CDR3 protein: CASSLAPFRGETQYF; D gene: .; V gene: TRBV12-3/TRBV12-4; J gene: TRBJ2-5; clone size: many
CDR3 DNA: TGTGCCAGCAGCGAGGACGGAAATAATGAAAAACTGTTTTTT; CDR3 protein: CASSEDGNNEKLFF; D gene: .; V gene: TRBV7-3; J gene: TRBJ1-4; clone size: .
CDR3 DNA: TGCAGTGCTAGAGACGGGGCAGATACGCAGTATTTT; CDR3 protein: CSARDGADTQYF; D gene: .; V gene: TRBV20-1; J gene: TRBJ2-3; clone size: few
CDR3 DNA: TGCAGCGTTGGGCAGACTAACAATGAGCAGTTCTTC; CDR3 protein: CSVGQTNNEQFF; D gene: .; V gene: TRBV29-1; J gene: TRBJ2-1; clone size: .
CDR3 DNA: TGTGCCAGCGCCTCGACGGTCAATAATTCACCCCTCCACTTT; CDR3 protein: CASASTVNNSPLHF; D gene: .; V gene: TRBV7-6; J gene: TRBJ1-6; clone size: many
CDR3 DNA: TGTGCCATCAGTGAGCAGGTAGCTGGTCGGGAGACCCAGTACTTC; CDR3 protein: CAISEQVAGRETQYF; D gene: .; V gene: TRBV10-3; J gene: TRBJ2-5; clone size: many
CDR3 DNA: TGTGCCAGCAGCGTAGTCGGGACAGACGCGAACACCGGGGAGCTGTTTTTT; CDR3 protein: CASSVVGTDANTGELFF; D gene: TRBD1; V gene: TRBV9; J gene: TRBJ2-2; clone size: many
CDR3 DNA: TGTGCTAGCAGCGGTGGTGGGGGCACCGGGGAGCTGTTTTTT; CDR3 protein: CASSGGGGTGELFF; D gene: .; V gene: TRBV7-7; J gene: TRBJ2-2; clone size: many
CDR3 DNA: TGTGCCAGCCACTACGACAGAGAAGCTTTCTTT; CDR3 protein: CASHYDREAFF; D gene: .; V gene: TRBV7-2; J gene: TRBJ1-1; clone size: .
CDR3 DNA: TGTGCCACCAGTGATTTGGGGCCGGGACAGAACACCGGGGAGCTGTTTTTT; CDR3 protein: CATSDLGPGQNTGELFF; D gene: .; V gene: TRBV24-1; J gene: TRBJ2-2; clone size: many
CDR3 DNA: TGTGCCACCAGCAGTACCTTACACATACGACAGGGTCAAGAGACCCAGTACTTC; CDR3 protein: CATSSTLHIRQGQETQYF; D gene: TRBD1; V gene: TRBV15; J gene: TRBJ2-5; clone size: .
CDR3 DNA: TGTGCCGGAGGGGTCACTGGAAACACCATATATTTT; CDR3 protein: CAGGVTGNTIYF; D gene: .; V gene: TRBV12-3/TRBV12-4; J gene: TRBJ1-3; clone size: few
CDR3 DNA: TGTGCCAGCAGTTTAAACCCAGGGGGCGCGAAGACCCAGTACTTC; CDR3 protein: CASSLNPGGAKTQYF; D gene: TRBD1; V gene: TRBV12-3/TRBV12-4; J gene: TRBJ2-5; clone size: few
CDR3 DNA: TGCAGCGCCGCGACAGGGAGGAACACTGAAGCTTTCTTT; CDR3 protein: CSAATGRNTEAFF; D gene: TRBD1; V gene: TRBV29-1; J gene: TRBJ1-1; clone size: .
CDR3 DNA: TGTGCCAGCAGCTACGGACTAGCGGGAGTTCGCGAGCAGTTCTTC; CDR3 protein: CASSYGLAGVREQFF; D gene: TRBD2; V gene: TRBV12-3/TRBV12-4; J gene: TRBJ2-1; clone size: many
CDR3 DNA: TGTGCCAGCAGTTCTACAGGGAAGGGTGGCTACACCTTC; CDR3 protein: CASSSTGKGGYTF; D gene: .; V gene: TRBV5-6; J gene: TRBJ1-2; clone size: many
CDR3 DNA: TGTGCCAGCAGTGAAAGCCGTCGCAGGTTTGCAACTAATGAAAAACTGTTTTTT; CDR3 protein: CASSESRRRFATNEKLFF; D gene: .; V gene: TRBV10-3; J gene: TRBJ1-4; clone size: .
CDR3 DNA: TGTGCCAGCAGCTACCTAGGGACAGGGACCTATGGCTACACCTTC; CDR3 protein: CASSYLGTGTYGYTF; D gene: TRBD1; V gene: TRBV5-1; J gene: TRBJ1-2; clone size: .
CDR3 DNA: TGCAGTGCTAGAGTGAGGCGGGGGGGCCGGGATACGCAGTACTTC; CDR3 protein: CSARVRRGGRDTQYF; D gene: TRBD2; V gene: TRBV20-1; J gene: TRBJ2-7; clone size: once
CDR3 DNA: TGTGCCACCAGCAGAGTTCTAGGGCAGGGGTACGAGCAGTACTTC; CDR3 protein: CATSRVLGQGYEQYF; D gene: .; V gene: TRBV15; J gene: TRBJ2-7; clone size: few
CDR3 DNA: TGCAGCGTTGGGGGGACAGGGGCTTACGAGCAGTACTTC; CDR3 protein: CSVGGTGAYEQYF; D gene: TRBD1; V gene: TRBV29-1; J gene: TRBJ2-7; clone size: .
CDR3 DNA: TGCAGTGCTAGAGAGGGGAATTACGAGCAGTACTTC; CDR3 protein: CSAREGNYEQYF; D gene: .; V gene: TRBV20-1; J gene: TRBJ2-7; clone size: .
CDR3 DNA: TGTGCCAGCAGTGACGGGGAAGGACCCCAGCATTTT; CDR3 protein: CASSDGEGPQHF; D gene: .; V gene: TRBV2; J gene: TRBJ1-5; clone size: .
CDR3 DNA: TGTGCCAGCAGCTTAGGTCGCGGACAGCTGTCGGGTTCACCCCTCCACTTT; CDR3 protein: CASSLGRGQLSGSPLHF; D gene: .; V gene: TRBV7-9; J gene: TRBJ1-6; clone size: .
CDR3 DNA: TGTGCCAGCAGTTTAAAACAGTCTAATTCACCCCTCCACTTT; CDR3 protein: CASSLKQSNSPLHF; D gene: .; V gene: TRBV28; J gene: TRBJ1-6; clone size: few